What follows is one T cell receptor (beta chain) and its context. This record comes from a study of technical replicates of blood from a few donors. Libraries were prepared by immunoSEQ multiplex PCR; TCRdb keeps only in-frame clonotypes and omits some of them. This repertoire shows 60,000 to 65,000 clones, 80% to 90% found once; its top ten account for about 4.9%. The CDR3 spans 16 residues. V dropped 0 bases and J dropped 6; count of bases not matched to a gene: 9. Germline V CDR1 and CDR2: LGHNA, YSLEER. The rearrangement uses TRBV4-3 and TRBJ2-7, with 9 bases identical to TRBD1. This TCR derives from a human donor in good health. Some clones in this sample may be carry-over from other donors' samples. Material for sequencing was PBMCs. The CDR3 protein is CASSQDSAGQGVEQYF. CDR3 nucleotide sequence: TGCGCCAGCAGCCAAGATTCGGCGGGACAGGGTGTCGAGCAGTACTTC.